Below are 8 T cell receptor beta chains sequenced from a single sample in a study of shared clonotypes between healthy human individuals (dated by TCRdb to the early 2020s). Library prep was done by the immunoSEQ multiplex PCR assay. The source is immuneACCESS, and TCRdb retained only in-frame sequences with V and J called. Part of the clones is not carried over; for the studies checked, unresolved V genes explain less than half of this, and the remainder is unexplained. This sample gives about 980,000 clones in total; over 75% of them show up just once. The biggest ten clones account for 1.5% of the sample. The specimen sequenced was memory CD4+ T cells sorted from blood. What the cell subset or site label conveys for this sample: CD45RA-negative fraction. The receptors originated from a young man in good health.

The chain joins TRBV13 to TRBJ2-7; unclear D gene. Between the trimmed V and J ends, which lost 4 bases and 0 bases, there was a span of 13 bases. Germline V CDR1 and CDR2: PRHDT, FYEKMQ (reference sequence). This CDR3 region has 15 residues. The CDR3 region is CASSSPDPSSYEQYF. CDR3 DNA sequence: TGTGCCAGCAGCTCCCCGGATCCGAGCTCCTACGAGCAGTACTTC.

DNA for the CDR3: TGTGCCATCAGTGAGGCAGGTCTTAGCTCCGAGCAGTACTTC. It specifies CAISEAGLSSEQYF. This rearrangement joins TRBV10-3 to TRBJ2-7; D unclear. CDR3 length: 14 amino acids. V was cut by 2 bases and J by 6 bases, with 14 bases left in between. From germline, CDR1 is ENHRY and CDR2 SYGVKD.

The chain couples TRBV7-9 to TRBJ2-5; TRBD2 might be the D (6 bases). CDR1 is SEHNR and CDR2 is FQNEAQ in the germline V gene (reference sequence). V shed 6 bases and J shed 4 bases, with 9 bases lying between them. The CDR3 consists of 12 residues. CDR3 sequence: CASRLGGETQYF. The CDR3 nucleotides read TGTGCCAGCAGGCTGGGGGGAGAGACCCAGTACTTC.

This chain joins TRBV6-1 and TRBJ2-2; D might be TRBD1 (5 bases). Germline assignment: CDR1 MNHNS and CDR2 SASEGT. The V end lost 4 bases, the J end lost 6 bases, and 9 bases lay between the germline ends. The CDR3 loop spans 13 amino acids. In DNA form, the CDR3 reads TGTGCCAGCAGTGCTGGGGCGTCCGGGGAGCTGTTTTTT. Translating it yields CASSAGASGELFF.

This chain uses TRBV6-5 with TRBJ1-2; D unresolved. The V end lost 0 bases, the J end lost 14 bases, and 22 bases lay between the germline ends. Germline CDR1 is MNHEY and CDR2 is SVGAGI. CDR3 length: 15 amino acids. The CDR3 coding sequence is TGTGCCAGCAGTTACTCGCGGGTGGGTGGTCTTGAGTGTACCTTC. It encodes CASSYSRVGGLECTF.

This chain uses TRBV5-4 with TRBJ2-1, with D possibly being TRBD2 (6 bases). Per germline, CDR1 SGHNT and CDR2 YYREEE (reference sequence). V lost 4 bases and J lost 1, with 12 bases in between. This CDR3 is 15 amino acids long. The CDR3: CASSLAGTSYNEQFF. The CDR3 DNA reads TGTGCCAGCAGCCTGGCCGGGACTTCCTACAATGAGCAGTTCTTC.

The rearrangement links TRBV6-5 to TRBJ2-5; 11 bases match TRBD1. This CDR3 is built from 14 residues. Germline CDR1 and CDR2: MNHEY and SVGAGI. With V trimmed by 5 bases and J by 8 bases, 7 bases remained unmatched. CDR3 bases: TGTGCCAGCAGTACGCCGGGACAGGGGGTTACCCAGTACTTC. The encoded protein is CASSTPGQGVTQYF.

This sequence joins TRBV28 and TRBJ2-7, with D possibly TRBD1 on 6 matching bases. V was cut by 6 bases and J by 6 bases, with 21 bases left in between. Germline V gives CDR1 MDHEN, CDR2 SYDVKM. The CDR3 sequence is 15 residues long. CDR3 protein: CASSPTLSRGGEQYF. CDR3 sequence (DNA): TGTGCCAGCAGCCCTACTCTCTCCAGAGGGGGCGAGCAGTACTTC.